Presented here are 4 T cell receptor beta chains from one specimen sequenced in a study of blood T cell repertoires in COVID-19 (TCRdb year 2020). To prepare the library, the immunoSEQ multiplex PCR assay was applied. TCRdb stores this immuneACCESS table with in-frame sequences only. Part of the clones is absent; in the studies checked, under half of the shortfall reflects unresolved V genes, and no reason is known for the rest. This sample lists 250,000 to 350,000 clones; almost 90% were detected once. The ten largest clones add up to roughly 10% of the sample. Sequencing was performed on peripheral blood. These receptors were obtained from a woman in her thirties with COVID-19, enrolled during active disease.

The count of this clone is one. The CDR3 DNA follows: TGTGCCAGCAGCATCGGGACAGGGGTGGGCTATGGCTACACCTTC. Encoded protein: CASSIGTGVGYGYTF. V gene TRBV13 combines with J gene TRBJ1-2; 10 bases align to TRBD1. V was clipped by 5 bases and J by 4 bases; unmatched bases: 7. Germline V gene data show CDR1 as PRHDT and CDR2 as FYEKMQ (reference sequence). The CDR3 loop spans 15 amino acids. The whole variable domain, filled in from reference TRBV13 and TRBJ1-2, reads AAGVIQSPRHLIKEKRETATLKCYPIPRHDTVYWYQQGPGQDPQFLISFYEKMQSDKGSIPDRFSAQQFSDYHSELNMSSLELGDSALYFCASSIGTGVGYGYTFGSGTRLTVV.

This rearrangement joins TRBV5-3 to TRBJ1-6; 7 nucleotides agree with TRBD1. Being an ORF, TRBV5-3 has a function that is uncertain. The CDR3 runs to 15 residues. The junction had 13 bases not matched to a gene; V was cut back by 6 bases and J by 10 bases. The CDR3, as DNA: TGTGCCAGAATAGACTTGGGGACAGAGGGCTCACCCCTCCACTTT. This encodes CARIDLGTEGSPLHF.

This CDR3 reads CASSPYRGGTREETQYF. The CDR3 DNA reads as TGTGCCAGCTCTCCTTACAGGGGCGGTACGAGGGAAGAGACCCAGTACTTC. The V and J genes are TRBV6-4 and TRBJ2-5; 7 bases map to TRBD1. CDR3 length: 17 residues. The germline CDR1 and CDR2 sequences are MRHNA and SNTAGT. The V and J ends lost 8 bases and 3 bases, in that order; junction bases with no gene match: 18.

The chain has TRBV6-6 and TRBJ1-6; weak D call: TRBD1 (5 bases). CDR1 is MNHNY, CDR2 SVGAGI, per germline (reference sequence). CDR3 length: 16 amino acids. V lost 4 bases and J lost 8, with 18 bases in between. The CDR3 loop reads CASSSIGMTADSPLHF. The CDR3 DNA is TGTGCCAGCAGTTCCATTGGGATGACAGCTGATTCACCCCTCCACTTT.